This T cell receptor (beta chain) was observed in a study of memory CD4+ T cells and cytomegalovirus serostatus. Study-level information: This sample comes from healthy Belgian adults, eight to ten CMV seropositive, under 25 seronegative. Overall study findings and caveats: CD4+ memory repertoires contained about two fifths of the 164 reported CMV TCRbeta sequences.

A note on this clone: The antigen remains unidentified.

V gave up 0 bases and J gave up 5 bases, with 5 bases separating them. Germline V gene sequence: CDR1 SGHDN, CDR2 FVKESK. The CDR3 covers 14 residues. In the study's own analysis: After removing out-of-frame reads, around 2,100,000 distinct TCRbeta sequences remained. Repertoires were generated with immunoSEQ multiplex PCR, while TCRdb's copy carries only in-frame clones and drops some. That table supplies the V and J calls and clone size; D and trimming were determined from the DNA. The repertoire includes tens of thousands of clones, roughly four fifths of them detected once, and 1.6% sits in the top ten. Single viable CD3+CD4+CD8-CD45RO+ cells were sorted as the memory CD4+ T cells. Serostatus was set by detecting CMV pp150, pp28, p38, p52 IgG.

The origin of this receptor is an adult in good health and CMV-seronegative. Material for sequencing was memory CD4+ T cells from blood. J is TRBJ1-6 and V is TRBV14; D ambiguous. In nucleotides, the CDR3 is TGTGCCAGCAGCCAAGATTTGGATAATTCACCCCTCCACTTT. Its translation is CASSQDLDNSPLHF.